The entry that follows covers one T cell receptor beta chain sequence. Its matching antigen is unknown. The data belong to a study of shared clonotypes between healthy human individuals. Overall study findings and caveats: Few donors limited the genetic and exposure-history diversity represented. It was observed that approximately 5% of naive CD4 clonotypes were shared across several donors.

V shed 1 base and J 5 bases; nucleotides not matched to a gene: 11. The CDR3 covers 18 residues. The germline V gene encodes CDR1 SGHTA and CDR2 FQGTGA. Data came from immunoSEQ multiplex PCR; TCRdb stores just in-frame clones and leaves some out. The sample holds some 360,000 clones, around 70% seen once. This clonotype was sampled from a young man in good health. Sequenced material: memory CD4+ T cells sorted from blood. Described subset: CD45RA-negative fraction. This sequence joins TRBV7-3 and TRBJ2-1; 10 bases match TRBD2. CDR3: CASSLIPTASGSDNEQFF. The CDR3 DNA follows: TGTGCCAGCAGCTTAATCCCAACAGCTAGCGGGAGCGACAATGAGCAGTTCTTC.